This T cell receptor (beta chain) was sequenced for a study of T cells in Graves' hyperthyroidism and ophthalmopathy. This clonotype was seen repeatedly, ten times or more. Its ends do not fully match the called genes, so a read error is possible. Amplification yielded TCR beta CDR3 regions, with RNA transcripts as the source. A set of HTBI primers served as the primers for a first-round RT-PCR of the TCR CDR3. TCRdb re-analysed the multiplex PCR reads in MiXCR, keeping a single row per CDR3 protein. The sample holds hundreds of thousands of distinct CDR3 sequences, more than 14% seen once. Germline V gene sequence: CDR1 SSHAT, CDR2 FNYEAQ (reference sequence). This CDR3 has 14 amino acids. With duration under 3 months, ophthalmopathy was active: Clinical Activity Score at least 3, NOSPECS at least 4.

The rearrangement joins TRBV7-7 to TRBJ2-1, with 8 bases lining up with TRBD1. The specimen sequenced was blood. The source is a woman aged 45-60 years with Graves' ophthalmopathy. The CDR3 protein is CASSQGQGNNEQFF. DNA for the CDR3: TGTGCTAGCAGCCAAGGACAGGGCAACAATGAGCAGTTCTTC.